This T cell receptor beta chain emerged from a study of Ad26.COV2.S vaccination and SARS-CoV-2 variants. Assay used: immunoSEQ multiplex PCR; TCRdb lists only in-frame clones, some missing. This table has hundreds of thousands of clones, around 90% appearing once. The clonotype comes from a human donor who had recovered from COVID-19. Source: peripheral blood, taken after recovery from COVID-19.

The CDR3 sequence: CASSFYSASGGYNEQFF. The CDR3 nucleotides read TGCGCCAGCAGCTTTTATTCGGCTAGCGGGGGATACAATGAGCAGTTCTTC. The chain employs TRBV5-1 and TRBJ2-1; TRBD2 agrees at 10 bases. The CDR3 length is 17 residues. Germline CDR1 SGHRS, CDR2 YFSETQ. V was clipped by 2 bases and J by 4 bases; unmatched bases: 9.